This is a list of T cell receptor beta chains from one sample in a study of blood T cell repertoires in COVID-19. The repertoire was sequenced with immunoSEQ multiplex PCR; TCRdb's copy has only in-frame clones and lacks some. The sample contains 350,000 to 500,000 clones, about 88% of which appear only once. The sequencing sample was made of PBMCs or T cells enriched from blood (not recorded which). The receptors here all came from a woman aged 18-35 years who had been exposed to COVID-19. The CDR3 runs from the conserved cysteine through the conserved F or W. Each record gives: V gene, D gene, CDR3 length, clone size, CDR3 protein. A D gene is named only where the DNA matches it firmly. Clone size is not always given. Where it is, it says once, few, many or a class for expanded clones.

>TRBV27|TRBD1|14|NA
CASSLTQGAETQYF
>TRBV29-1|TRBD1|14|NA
CSAGQGVVHYEQYF
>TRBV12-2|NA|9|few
CASRLGLFF
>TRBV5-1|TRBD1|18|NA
CASSLVGTGLPTNYGYTF
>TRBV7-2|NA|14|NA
CASSLSGNSNEQYF
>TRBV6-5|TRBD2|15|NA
CASSYSGGVPGELFF
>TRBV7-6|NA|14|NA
CASSLAEAIGELFF
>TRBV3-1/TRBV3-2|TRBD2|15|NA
CASSLAGGGAYEQFF
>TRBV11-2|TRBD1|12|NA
CATPTQGDRQFF
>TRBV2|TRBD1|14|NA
CASNPGQANQPQHF
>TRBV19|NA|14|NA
CASSMGAEANVLTF
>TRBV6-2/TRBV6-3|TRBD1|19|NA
CASSLPTGDRGAGANVLTF
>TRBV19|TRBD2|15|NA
CASSRGLAISYEQYF
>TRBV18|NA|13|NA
CASSRILQETQYF
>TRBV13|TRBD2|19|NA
CASSPHQGLAGGQSYEQYF
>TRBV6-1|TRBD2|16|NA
CASRELAGGILGEQYF
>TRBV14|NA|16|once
CASSSPSPSSYNEQFF
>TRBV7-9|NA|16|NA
CASSLGAGTSTDTQYF
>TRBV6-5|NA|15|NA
CASSNRAQPGYEQYF
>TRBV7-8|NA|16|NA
CASSLDLAENQETQYF
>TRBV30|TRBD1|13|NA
CAWSSGGYTEAFF
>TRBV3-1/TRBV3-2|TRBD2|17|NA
CASSQEGGLAPYYEQYF
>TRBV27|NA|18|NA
CASSLLGRASSYNSPLHF
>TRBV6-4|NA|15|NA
CASSTDYSGANVLTF
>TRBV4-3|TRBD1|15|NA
CASSQGTTGNYEQYF
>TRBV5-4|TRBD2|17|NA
CASSPTSSGSNFGAQYF
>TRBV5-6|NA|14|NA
CASSSRVAYGEQYF
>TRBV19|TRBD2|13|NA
CASSRLADNEQFF
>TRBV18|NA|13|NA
CASSLGTSIEAFF
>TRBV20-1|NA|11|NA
CSASSSNIQYF
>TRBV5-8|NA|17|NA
CASSLGQIVLGSYEQYF
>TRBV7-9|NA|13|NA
CASSVQGGTEAFF
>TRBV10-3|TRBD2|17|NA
CAISGPSRDYSTDTQYF
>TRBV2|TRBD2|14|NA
CATKLAERTYEQYF
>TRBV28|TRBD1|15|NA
CASSPGDRSNQPQHF
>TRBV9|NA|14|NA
CASSPEGSLRELFF
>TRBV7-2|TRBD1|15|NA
CASSLEGQGGYGYTF
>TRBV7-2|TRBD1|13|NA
CASSFRGDSPLHF
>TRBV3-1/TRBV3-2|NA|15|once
CASTPTWAMNTEAFF
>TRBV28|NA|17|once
CASTTLYAGGDSEKLFF
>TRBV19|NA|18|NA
CASSTPIITHSRNTEAFF
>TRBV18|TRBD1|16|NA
CASSPLQGVLNTEAFF
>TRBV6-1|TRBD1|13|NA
CASSESGQGGYTF
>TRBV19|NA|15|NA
CASRDRDSPGNEQFF
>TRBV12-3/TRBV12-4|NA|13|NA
CASRQQVKSGYTF